Presented here are 18 T cell receptor beta chains from one specimen sequenced in a study of spatial heterogeneity in lung cancer. Time point given: sample taken at primary tumor resection. Researchers sequenced whole RNA taken from tumor, nontumor lung or frozen PBMC without sorting. TCRdb re-derived calls from the 5' RACE reads in MiXCR, one entry per CDR3 protein. The table includes 50,000 to 55,000 distinct CDR3 sequences, less than 9% detected once. The input for sequencing was PBMCs, taken at surgery. The receptors here all came from a female donor with early-stage non-small cell lung cancer.

This clonotype was counted ten times or more. The rearrangement links TRBV7-3 to TRBJ2-1, with D unresolved. The germline V gene encodes CDR1 SGHTA and CDR2 FQGTGA. The CDR3 extends over 13 amino acids. The germline V and J ends were trimmed by 5 bases and 3 bases, with 8 bases remaining between them. The CDR3 DNA is TGTGCCAGCAGCAAATCGGACTACAATGAGCAGTTCTTC. Translated, it gives CASSKSDYNEQFF.

This clonotype has at least ten counts. V is TRBV20-1 and J is TRBJ2-3; 9 positions agree with TRBD2. J lost 2 bases, V lost 7 bases, and 4 bases had no gene match. The germline gives CDR1 DFQATT, CDR2 SNEGSKA (reference sequence). This CDR3 contains 13 residues. DNA for the CDR3: TGCAGTGTCCTAGCGGGACTCACAGATACGCAGTATTTT. Encoded protein: CSVLAGLTDTQYF.

This clonotype came up many times. The rearrangement joins TRBV7-2 to TRBJ1-6, with D perhaps TRBD1 (6 bases). This CDR3 has 15 residues. V was pared by 5 bases and J by 9 bases, with 17 bases between. Germline V gene sequence: CDR1 SGHTA, CDR2 FQGNSA. CDR3 in amino acids: CASSPVTGRSSPLHF. For the CDR3, the DNA is TGTGCCAGCAGCCCCGTAACAGGGAGAAGTTCACCCCTCCACTTT.

This clonotype came up a few times. The genes are TRBV7-3 and TRBJ1-1; a weak D match, TRBD1 (5 bases). The CDR3 is 14 residues long. Trimming removed 5 bases at V and 0 bases at J, with 10 bases between. CDR1 is SGHTA and CDR2 is FQGTGA in the germline V gene. The CDR3 protein is CASSPGRMNTEAFF. Written as DNA, the CDR3 is TGTGCCAGCAGCCCAGGGCGGATGAACACTGAAGCTTTCTTT.

This clonotype was detected many times. The V gene is TRBV4-1, the J gene TRBJ2-1, with a possible D match to TRBD1 (5 bases). Trimming took 0 bases from V and 0 from J, leaving 12 bases between them. The CDR3 is made up of 17 amino acids. From germline, CDR1 is MGHRA and CDR2 YSYEKL. The CDR3 is CASSQDQTGRSYNEQFF. The CDR3 DNA follows: TGCGCCAGCAGCCAAGATCAAACAGGCCGCTCCTACAATGAGCAGTTCTTC.

This clonotype was observed many times. The chain carries TRBV28 and TRBJ1-6, with a weak D call TRBD1 (6 bases). V was pared by 6 bases and J by 14 bases, with 20 bases between. The CDR3 sequence is 14 residues long. CDR1 MDHEN and CDR2 SYDVKM come from the germline V gene. DNA of the CDR3: TGTGCCAGCAGCCCTCTAGGGGGACCTTACTCCCTCCACTTT. Amino acid sequence: CASSPLGGPYSLHF.

The genes are TRBV29-1 and TRBJ1-1; weak D call: TRBD1 (6 bases). Germline V gives CDR1 SQVTM, CDR2 ANQGSEA. This CDR3 has 14 amino acids. V was pared by 6 bases and J by 3 bases, with 17 bases between. The CDR3 DNA is TGCAGCGTACAGGGCCCGAATCCCTACACTGAAGCTTTCTTT. Its translation: CSVQGPNPYTEAFF.

This clonotype was observed many times. The chain links TRBV28 to TRBJ1-6; D might be TRBD1 (6 bases). The V gene lost 8 bases and the J gene lost 6 bases, with 17 bases spanning the gap. There are 15 residues in the CDR3. Germline V gene data show CDR1 as MDHEN and CDR2 as SYDVKM. CDR3 DNA: TGTGCCAGCCTGGGGTCGGGGGGCGTTAATTCACCCCTCCACTTT. Its translation is CASLGSGGVNSPLHF.

This clonotype has at least ten counts. The chain links TRBV7-2 to TRBJ1-6; maybe TRBD1 (6 bases). Per germline, CDR1 SGHTA and CDR2 FQGNSA. Trimming pared 1 base from V and 9 bases from J, leaving 10 bases between. The CDR3 spans 14 residues. The CDR3: CASSLEVRGSPLHF. Written as DNA, the CDR3 is TGTGCCAGCAGCTTAGAGGTCAGGGGTTCACCCCTCCACTTT.

This clonotype was detected ten times or more. The chain links TRBV29-1 to TRBJ2-3, with 7 bases identical to TRBD2. The CDR3 is 13 residues long. J gave up 4 bases and V 6 bases, and 7 bases lay outside the gene matches. In germline, CDR1 is SQVTM, CDR2 ANQGSEA. CDR3 coding DNA: TGCAGCGTAGCGGGACTGGGACCAGATACGCAGTATTTT. It is translated as CSVAGLGPDTQYF.

This clonotype came up many times. The chain carries TRBV10-3 and TRBJ2-5; D possibly corresponds to TRBD2 (5 bases). CDR3 length: 12 amino acids. Germline V gene lookup returns CDR1 ENHRY and CDR2 SYGVKD. V was cut by 8 bases and J by 5 bases, with 12 bases left in between. DNA of the CDR3: TGTGCCATCTCGGGGTTTGAGGAGACCCAGTACTTC. Translating gives CAISGFEETQYF.

This clonotype occurred many times. The chain recombines TRBV29-1 with TRBJ2-2; possibly TRBD2 for D (6 bases). CDR1 SQVTM and CDR2 ANQGSEA come from the germline V gene. V was pared by 1 base and J by 4 bases, with 7 bases between. The length of the CDR3 is 13 residues. CDR3 loop: CSVEGRVTGELFF. The CDR3 coding sequence is TGCAGCGTTGAAGGGAGGGTCACCGGGGAGCTGTTTTTT.

The table lists this clonotype with many counts. The V and J genes are TRBV29-1 and TRBJ1-5; no clear D. The CDR3 covers 13 residues. V lost 4 bases and J lost 3, with 10 bases in between. The germline CDR1 and CDR2 sequences are SQVTM and ANQGSEA. In DNA, the CDR3 is TGCAGCGTTGCTTTGAGTAACAATCAGCCCCAGCATTTT. Its protein product is CSVALSNNQPQHF.

This clonotype has at least ten counts. This chain uses TRBV7-9 with TRBJ2-3, with TRBD2 matching over 7 bases. The CDR3 is 15 amino acids. Trimming at V came to 5 bases and at J to 3 bases, leaving 8 bases not matched to a gene. Germline V gives CDR1 SEHNR, CDR2 FQNEAQ (reference sequence). CDR3: CASSLSGVPTDTQYF. CDR3 nucleotide sequence: TGTGCCAGCAGCCTGAGCGGGGTACCAACAGATACGCAGTATTTT.

This clonotype came up a few times. V usage is TRBV15 and J usage is TRBJ2-7, with TRBD1 identical over 12 bases. Germline values: CDR1 LNHNV, CDR2 YYDKDF (reference sequence). V lost 3 bases, J lost 4 bases, and 4 bases stayed unmatched. This CDR3 contains 15 residues. In nucleotides, the CDR3 is TGTGCCACCAGCAGGCCGGGACAGGGGGCTTACGAGCAGTACTTC. It translates to CATSRPGQGAYEQYF.

The table lists this clonotype with a few counts. The chain uses TRBV7-9 and TRBJ2-2; D might be TRBD2 (5 bases). CDR1 and CDR2 from the germline V gene are SEHNR and FQNEAQ (reference sequence). The CDR3 sequence is 15 residues long. V lost 1 base and J lost 6, with 12 bases in between. As DNA, the CDR3 is TGTGCCAGCAGCTTAGGGGGAGTGTCTTCCGGGGAGCTGTTTTTT. Protein product: CASSLGGVSSGELFF.

The rearrangement uses TRBV9 and TRBJ2-1, with 9 bases identical to TRBD1. Germline CDR1 is SGDLS and CDR2 is YYNGEE. Trimming cost V 4 bases and J 5 bases; bases outside gene matches: 7. This CDR3 region has 15 residues. The CDR3 is CASSNTGTGNNEQFF. The CDR3 coding sequence is TGTGCCAGCAGCAACACCGGGACAGGGAACAATGAGCAGTTCTTC.

This clonotype was counted at least ten times. The chain couples TRBV28 to TRBJ2-7; 10 bases are shared with TRBD2. Germline loops: CDR1 MDHEN, CDR2 SYDVKM. The CDR3 runs to 13 residues. V shed 7 bases, J shed 2 bases, and the junction held 2 bases outside the gene matches. The CDR3 loop is CASMLAGAYEQYF. Written as DNA, the CDR3 is TGTGCCAGCATGCTAGCGGGAGCCTACGAGCAGTACTTC.